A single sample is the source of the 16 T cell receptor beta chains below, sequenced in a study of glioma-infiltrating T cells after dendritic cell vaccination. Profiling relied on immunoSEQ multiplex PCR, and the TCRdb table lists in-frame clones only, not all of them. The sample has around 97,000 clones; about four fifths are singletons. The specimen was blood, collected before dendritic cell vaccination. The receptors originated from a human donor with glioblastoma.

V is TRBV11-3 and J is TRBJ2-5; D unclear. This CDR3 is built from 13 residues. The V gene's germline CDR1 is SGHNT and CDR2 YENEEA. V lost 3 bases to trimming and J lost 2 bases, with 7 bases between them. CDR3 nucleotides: TGTGCCAGCAGCTTGAACAGACAAGAGACCCAGTACTTC. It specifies CASSLNRQETQYF.

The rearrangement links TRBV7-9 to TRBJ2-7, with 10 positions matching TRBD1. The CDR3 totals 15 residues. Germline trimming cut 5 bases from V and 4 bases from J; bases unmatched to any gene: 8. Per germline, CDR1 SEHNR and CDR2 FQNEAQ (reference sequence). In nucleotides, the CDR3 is TGTGCCAGCAGCCCGGGAGGGGACAGGGGTTACGAGCAGTACTTC. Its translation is CASSPGGDRGYEQYF.

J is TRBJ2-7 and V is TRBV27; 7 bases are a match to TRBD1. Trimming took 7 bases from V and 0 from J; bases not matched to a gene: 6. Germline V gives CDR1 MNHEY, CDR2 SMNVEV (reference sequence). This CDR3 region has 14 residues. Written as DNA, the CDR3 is TGTGCCAGCATCAGGACAGGTCGCTCCTACGAGCAGTACTTC. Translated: CASIRTGRSYEQYF.

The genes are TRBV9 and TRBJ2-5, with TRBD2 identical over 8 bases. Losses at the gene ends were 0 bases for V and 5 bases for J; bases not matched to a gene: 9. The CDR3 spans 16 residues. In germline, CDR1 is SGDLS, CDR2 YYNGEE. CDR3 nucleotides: TGTGCCAGCAGCGTAGTTCTAACGGGGGGGCCGGAGACCCAGTACTTC. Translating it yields CASSVVLTGGPETQYF.

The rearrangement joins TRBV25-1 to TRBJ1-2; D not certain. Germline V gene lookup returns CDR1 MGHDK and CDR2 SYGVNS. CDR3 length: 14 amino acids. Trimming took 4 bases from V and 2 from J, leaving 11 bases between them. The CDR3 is CASSVEGGNYGYTF. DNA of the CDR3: TGTGCCAGCAGTGTAGAGGGAGGGAACTATGGCTACACCTTC.

The CDR3 region is CASRSSDSRLEQYF. CDR3 nucleotide sequence: TGTGCCAGCAGGAGTTCGGACAGCCGGCTCGAGCAGTACTTC. This chain joins TRBV6-5 and TRBJ2-7; a possible D gene is TRBD1 (6 bases). This CDR3 comprises 14 residues. Germline lookup yields CDR1 MNHEY and CDR2 SVGAGI. Trimming removed 6 bases from V and 6 bases from J, with 18 bases in between.

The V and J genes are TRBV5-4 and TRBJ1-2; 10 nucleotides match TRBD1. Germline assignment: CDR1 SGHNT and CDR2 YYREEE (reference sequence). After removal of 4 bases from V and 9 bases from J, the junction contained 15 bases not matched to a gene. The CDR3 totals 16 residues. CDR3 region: CASSAPGQGPMTRYTF. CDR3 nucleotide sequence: TGTGCCAGCAGCGCTCCGGGACAGGGGCCTATGACTCGCTACACCTTC.

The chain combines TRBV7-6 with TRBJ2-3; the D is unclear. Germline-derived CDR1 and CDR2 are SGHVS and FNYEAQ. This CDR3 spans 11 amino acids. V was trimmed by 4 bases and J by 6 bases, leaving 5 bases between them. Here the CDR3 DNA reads TGTGCCAGCAGCTCGGAGGATACGCAGTATTTT. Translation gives CASSSEDTQYF.

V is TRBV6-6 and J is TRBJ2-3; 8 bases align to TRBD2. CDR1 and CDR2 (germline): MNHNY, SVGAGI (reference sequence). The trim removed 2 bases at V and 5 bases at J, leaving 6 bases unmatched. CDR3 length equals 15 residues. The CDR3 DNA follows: TGTGCCAGCAGTTACGTTACGGGGGGGGTAGATACGCAGTATTTT. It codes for CASSYVTGGVDTQYF.

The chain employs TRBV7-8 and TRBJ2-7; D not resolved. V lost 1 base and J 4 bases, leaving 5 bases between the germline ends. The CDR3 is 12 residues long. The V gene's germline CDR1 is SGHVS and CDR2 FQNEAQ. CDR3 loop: CASSLDLYEQYF. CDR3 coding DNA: TGTGCCAGCAGCTTAGACTTGTACGAGCAGTACTTC.

The CDR3 DNA reads as TGTGCTAGTGGTGCTAGCGGGGGGCGGTTAGTTGGGGCCAAAAACATTCAGTACTTC. Its protein product is CASGASGGRLVGAKNIQYF. This rearrangement joins TRBV12-5 to TRBJ2-4, with 11 bases aligning to TRBD2. Trimming at V came to 5 bases and at J to 1 base, leaving 13 bases not matched to a gene. In germline, CDR1 is LGHNT, CDR2 FRNRAP. The length of the CDR3 is 19 residues.

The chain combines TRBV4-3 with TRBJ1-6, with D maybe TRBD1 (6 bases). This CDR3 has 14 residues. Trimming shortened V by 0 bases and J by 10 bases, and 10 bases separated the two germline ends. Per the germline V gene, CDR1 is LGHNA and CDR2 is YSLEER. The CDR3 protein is CASSQEEGVSPLHF. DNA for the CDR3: TGCGCCAGCAGCCAAGAAGAGGGGGTCTCACCCCTCCACTTT.

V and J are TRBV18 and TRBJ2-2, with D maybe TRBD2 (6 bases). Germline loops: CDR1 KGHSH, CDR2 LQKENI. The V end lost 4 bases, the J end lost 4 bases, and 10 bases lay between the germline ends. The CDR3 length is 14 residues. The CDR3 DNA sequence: TGTGCCAGCTCACAGCTAGCGACCACCGGGGAGCTGTTTTTT. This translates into CASSQLATTGELFF.

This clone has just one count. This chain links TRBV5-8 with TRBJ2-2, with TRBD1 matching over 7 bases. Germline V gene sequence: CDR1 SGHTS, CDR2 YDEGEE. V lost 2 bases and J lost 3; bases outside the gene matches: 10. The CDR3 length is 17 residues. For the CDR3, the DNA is TGTGCCAGCAGCTTTCCGACCTCCGGGACAGACACCGGGGAGCTGTTTTTT. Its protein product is CASSFPTSGTDTGELFF.

The CDR3, as DNA: TGTGCCAGCAGTGGGAACAGGGGGGTTATCGGGGAGCTGTTTTTT. It encodes CASSGNRGVIGELFF. This chain links TRBV2 with TRBJ2-2; 8 bases map to TRBD1. Germline V gene sequence: CDR1 SNHLY, CDR2 FYNNEI. The J segment lost 7 bases and the V segment lost 4 bases, leaving 8 bases of the junction unmatched. The CDR3 runs 15 residues.

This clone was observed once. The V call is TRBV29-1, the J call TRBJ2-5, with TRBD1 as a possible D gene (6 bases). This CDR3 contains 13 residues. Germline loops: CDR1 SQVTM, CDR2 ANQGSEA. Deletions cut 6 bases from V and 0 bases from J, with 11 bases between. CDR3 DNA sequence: TGCAGCGTGGGGGCGGGCAACCAAGAGACCCAGTACTTC. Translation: CSVGAGNQETQYF.